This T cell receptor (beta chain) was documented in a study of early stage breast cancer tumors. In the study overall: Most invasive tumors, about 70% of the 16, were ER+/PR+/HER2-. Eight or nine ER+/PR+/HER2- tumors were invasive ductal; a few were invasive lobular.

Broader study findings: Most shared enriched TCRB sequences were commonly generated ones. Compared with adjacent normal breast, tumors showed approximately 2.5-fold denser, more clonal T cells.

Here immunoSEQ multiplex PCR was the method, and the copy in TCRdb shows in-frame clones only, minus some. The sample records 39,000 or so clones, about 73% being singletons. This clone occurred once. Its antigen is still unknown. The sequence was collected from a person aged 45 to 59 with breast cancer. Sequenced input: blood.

DNA for the CDR3: TGTGCCAGCAGCCCACCCCTGACTAGCGCCAAAAACATTCAGTACTTC. Encoded protein: CASSPPLTSAKNIQYF. The chain links TRBV7-9 to TRBJ2-4, with TRBD2 matching over 7 bases. The CDR3 extends over 16 amino acids. Germline CDR1 reads SEHNR; CDR2 reads FQNEAQ (reference sequence). V was clipped by 5 bases and J by 1 base; unmatched bases: 8.